A single sample is the source of the 11 T cell receptor beta chains below, sequenced in a study of metastatic and nonmetastatic thyroid tumors. Thyroid surgery had not been preceded by any treatment in any patient. Using MiXCR, TCRdb reanalyzed the PCR reads. The sample holds fewer than 25,000 clones, more than 20% seen once. The material sequenced was blood. All receptors come from a male donor with papillary thyroid cancer or a benign thyroid nodule (not recorded which). Some clones in this sample may be carry-over from other donors' samples.

This clone turned up a few times. V is TRBV6-2 or TRBV6-3 and J is TRBJ2-3; 14 nucleotides agree with TRBD2. The germline gives CDR1 MNHEY, CDR2 SVGEGT. The V and J ends lost 7 bases and 5 bases, in that order; junction bases with no gene match: 8. The CDR3 spans 16 residues. DNA for the CDR3: TGTGCCAGCAAGCCGGGACTAGCGGGAGAGGTAGATACGCAGTATTTT. Protein sequence: CASKPGLAGEVDTQYF.

This clone has only a few counts. A much larger clone differs from this one at a single base, so this may be a read error. J is TRBJ2-1 and V is TRBV7-2; no clear D. V dropped 1 base and J dropped 4 bases, with 11 bases sitting between them. The CDR3 has 15 amino acids. Germline V lookup: CDR1 SGHTA, CDR2 FQGNSA. The CDR3 nucleotides are TGTGCCAGCAGCTTAGTGCCCTCCAAATACAATGAGCAGTTCTTC. The encoded protein is CASSLVPSKYNEQFF.

This clone was seen a handful of times. A much larger clone differs from this one at a single base, so this may be a read error. The same CDR3 is also encoded by other DNA sequences in this sample. The chain uses TRBV19 and TRBJ2-5, with D unresolved. Trimming removed 3 bases from V and 0 bases from J, with 8 bases in between. The CDR3 extends over 14 amino acids. Germline CDR1 reads LNHDA; CDR2 reads SQIVND (reference sequence). CDR3 sequence reads: CASSILTDQETQYF. CDR3 bases: TGTGCCAGTAGTATTTTGACTGACCAAGAGACCCAGTACTTC.

The V and J genes are TRBV20-1 and TRBJ1-6; 11 nucleotides agree with TRBD1. The junction had 7 bases not matched to a gene; V was cut back by 3 bases and J by 6 bases. The CDR3 is 16 residues long. Germline V lookup: CDR1 DFQATT, CDR2 SNEGSKA (reference sequence). CDR3 residues: CSASLGQGAGNSPLHF. The CDR3 coding sequence is TGCAGTGCTAGCCTTGGACAGGGGGCGGGTAATTCACCCCTCCACTTT.

This clone was observed a few times. The gene calls are TRBV11-2 and TRBJ2-7, with TRBD1 as a possible D gene (5 bases). V lost 6 bases, J lost 3 bases, and 15 bases lay in between. CDR1 is SGHAT, CDR2 FQNNGV, per germline. The length of the CDR3 is 14 residues. Here the CDR3 reads CASRRDSYYYEQYF. For the CDR3, the DNA is TGTGCCAGCAGACGAGACAGTTACTACTACGAGCAGTACTTC.

Ten or more counts support this clone. The CDR3 sequence: CASSLPQTYYEQYF. In DNA, the CDR3 is TGTGCCAGCAGTTTGCCCCAGACCTACTACGAGCAGTACTTC. The chain is built from TRBV28 and TRBJ2-7; D is unclear. The CDR3 has 14 residues. Trimming removed 3 bases from V and 3 bases from J, with 12 bases in between. Germline V gene sequence: CDR1 MDHEN, CDR2 SYDVKM.

The chain joins TRBV18 to TRBJ2-1, with TRBD1 matching 7 bases. The CDR3 covers 13 residues. The V gene's germline CDR1 is KGHSH and CDR2 LQKENI. The junction had 4 bases not matched to a gene; V was cut back by 4 bases and J by 7 bases. Here the CDR3 reads CASSLGTANEQFF. The CDR3 DNA follows: TGTGCCAGCTCACTCGGGACAGCTAATGAGCAGTTCTTC.

The V and J genes are TRBV5-1 and TRBJ2-1; 7 nucleotides align to TRBD1. The CDR3 spans 15 residues. The junction had 5 bases not matched to a gene; V was cut back by 3 bases and J by 2 bases. Looked up from germline, CDR1 is SGHRS and CDR2 is YFSETQ. The CDR3 nucleotides read TGCGCCAGCAGCTCGGACAGGACAACCTACAATGAGCAGTTCTTC. It encodes CASSSDRTTYNEQFF.

A remark on this clone: The junction does not match germline at one end; this may be a read error. The chain carries TRBV11-2 and TRBJ2-7; D is perhaps TRBD2 (6 bases). This CDR3 has 15 residues. The germline V gene encodes CDR1 SGHAT and CDR2 FQNNGV. The DNA for the CDR3 is TGCTCCAGCAGCTTAGTCGGGAGTAAGGCCAACGAGCAGTACTTC. This codes for CSSSLVGSKANEQYF.

The rearrangement links TRBV10-1 to TRBJ2-3; 7 bases match TRBD2. The CDR3 length is 14 residues. The junction had 5 bases not matched to a gene; V was cut back by 5 bases and J by 3 bases. Per the germline V gene, CDR1 is WNHNN and CDR2 is SYGVQD (reference sequence). CDR3 nucleotide sequence: TGCGCCAGCAGTAAGCGGGACGGAACAGATACGCAGTATTTT. Translation: CASSKRDGTDTQYF.

This clone was observed many times. This chain uses TRBV20-1 with TRBJ2-7; maybe TRBD2 (6 bases). CDR1 and CDR2 (germline): DFQATT, SNEGSKA (reference sequence). This CDR3 has 13 residues. V was clipped by 6 bases and J by 3 bases, with 15 bases between them. The CDR3 here is CSAPRGGNYEQYF. CDR3 nucleotides: TGCAGTGCCCCTAGAGGCGGGAACTACGAGCAGTACTTC.